The next 8 T cell receptor beta chains were all read from a single sample in a study of OX40 agonist ivuxolimab in advanced cancers. Clones were read by immunoSEQ multiplex PCR, and TCRdb kept only the in-frame ones, dropping some. This table has approximately 44,000 clones, roughly 86% appearing once. The sample was CD4+ or CD8+ T cells sorted from blood, taken in a trial of the OX40 agonist ivuxolimab. The source is an adult with an advanced solid tumor such as melanoma, head and neck, liver or kidney cancer.

The sample holds a few counts of this clone. The chain's CDR3 is CASSSTQSGNQPQHF. As DNA, the CDR3 is TGTGCCAGCAGCTCCACCCAGAGTGGCAATCAGCCCCAGCATTTT. The V call is TRBV7-9, the J call TRBJ1-5; D is unresolved. The V end lost 4 bases, the J end lost 2 bases, and 12 bases lay between the germline ends. CDR1 and CDR2 from the germline V gene are SEHNR and FQNEAQ (reference sequence). This CDR3 region has 15 residues.

This clone was recorded only once. The chain links TRBV27 to TRBJ2-7; 10 nucleotides align to TRBD2. CDR1 MNHEY and CDR2 SMNVEV come from the germline V gene (reference sequence). This CDR3 is 16 amino acids long. With 0 bases clipped from V and 0 bases from J, the junction kept 2 bases outside the gene matches. The CDR3 here is CASSLSLAGASYEQYF. The CDR3 nucleotides read TGTGCCAGCAGTTTATCTCTAGCGGGGGCCTCCTACGAGCAGTACTTC.

The V and J genes are TRBV7-6 and TRBJ2-1; D might be TRBD2 (7 bases). This CDR3 region has 17 residues. The germline V gene has CDR1 SGHVS and CDR2 FNYEAQ. Trimming took 3 bases from V and 0 from J, leaving 15 bases between them. The CDR3 sequence is CASSLWGGSSSYNEQFF. DNA of the CDR3: TGTGCCAGCAGCTTGTGGGGGGGCTCTAGCTCCTACAATGAGCAGTTCTTC.

This chain connects TRBV5-1 to TRBJ2-7; perhaps TRBD2 as D (5 bases). Germline CDR1 and CDR2: SGHRS and YFSETQ. V lost 3 bases and J 2 bases, leaving 12 bases between the germline ends. The CDR3 covers 14 residues. The CDR3 sequence is CASSSQEVAYEQYF. CDR3 coding DNA: TGCGCCAGCAGCTCCCAGGAGGTCGCCTACGAGCAGTACTTC.

The V call is TRBV5-6, the J call TRBJ2-1; a possible D gene is TRBD1 (6 bases). This CDR3 region has 12 residues. V dropped 0 bases and J dropped 14 bases, with 12 bases sitting between them. Germline V gene lookup returns CDR1 SGHDT and CDR2 YYEEEE. The CDR3 sequence: CASSLGQVGEFF. CDR3 nucleotide sequence: TGTGCCAGCAGCTTGGGACAGGTTGGAGAGTTCTTC.

The V call is TRBV2, the J call TRBJ2-1, with 11 positions matching TRBD2. Losses at the gene ends were 5 bases for V and 3 bases for J; bases not matched to a gene: 6. The CDR3 consists of 16 residues. Germline loops: CDR1 SNHLY, CDR2 FYNNEI. The CDR3 loop is CASSSPSGGIYNEQFF. The CDR3 nucleotides read TGTGCCAGCAGTTCCCCTAGCGGGGGGATCTACAATGAGCAGTTCTTC.

The chain is built from TRBV4-2 and TRBJ1-1; weak D call: TRBD1 (5 bases). The CDR3 is 13 residues long. Trimming took off 5 bases at V and 1 base at J, with 8 bases between the two ends. Germline CDR1 LGHNA, CDR2 YNFKEQ. The CDR3 spells CASSTTGNTEAFF. CDR3 sequence (DNA): TGTGCCAGCAGCACTACAGGGAACACTGAAGCTTTCTTT.

This clone was counted a single time. The chain is built from TRBV6-1 and TRBJ2-1; D uncertain. With 1 base removed from V and 6 bases from J, the gap between germline ends came to 4 bases. The CDR3 length is 12 residues. CDR1 is MNHNS, CDR2 SASEGT, per germline. The CDR3 protein is CASSEGSNEQFF. CDR3 nucleotide sequence: TGTGCCAGCAGTGAAGGGAGCAATGAGCAGTTCTTC.